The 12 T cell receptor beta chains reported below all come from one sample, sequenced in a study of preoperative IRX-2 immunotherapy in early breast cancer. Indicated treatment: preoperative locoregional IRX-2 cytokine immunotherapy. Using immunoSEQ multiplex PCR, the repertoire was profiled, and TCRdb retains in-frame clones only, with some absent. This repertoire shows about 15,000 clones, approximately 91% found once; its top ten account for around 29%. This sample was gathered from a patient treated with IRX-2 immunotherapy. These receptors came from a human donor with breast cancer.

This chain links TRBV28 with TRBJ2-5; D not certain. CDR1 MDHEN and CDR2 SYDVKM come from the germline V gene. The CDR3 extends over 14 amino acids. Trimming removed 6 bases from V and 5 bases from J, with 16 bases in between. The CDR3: CASSSSRTTETQYF. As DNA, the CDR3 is TGTGCCAGCAGCTCGTCCCGGACCACGGAGACCCAGTACTTC.

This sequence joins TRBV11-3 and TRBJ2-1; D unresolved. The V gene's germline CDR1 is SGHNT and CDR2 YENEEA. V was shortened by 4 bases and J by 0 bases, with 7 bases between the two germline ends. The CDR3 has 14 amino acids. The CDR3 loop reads CASSYQSSYNEQFF. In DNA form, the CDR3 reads TGTGCCAGCAGCTACCAAAGCTCCTACAATGAGCAGTTCTTC.

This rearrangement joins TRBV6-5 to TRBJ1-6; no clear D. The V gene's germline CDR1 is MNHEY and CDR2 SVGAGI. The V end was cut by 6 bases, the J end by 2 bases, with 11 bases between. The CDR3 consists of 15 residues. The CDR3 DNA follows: TGTGCCAGCAGGGACGACGGAACCTATAATTCACCCCTCCACTTT. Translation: CASRDDGTYNSPLHF.

The CDR3 nucleotides read TGTGCCAGCAGCAGGGTGTATACCGGGGAGCTGTTTTTT. Its translation is CASSRVYTGELFF. The chain joins TRBV5-8 to TRBJ2-2, with D unclear. CDR1 and CDR2 from the germline V gene are SGHTS and YDEGEE. V lost 4 bases to trimming and J lost 5 bases, with 9 bases between them. There are 13 residues in the CDR3.

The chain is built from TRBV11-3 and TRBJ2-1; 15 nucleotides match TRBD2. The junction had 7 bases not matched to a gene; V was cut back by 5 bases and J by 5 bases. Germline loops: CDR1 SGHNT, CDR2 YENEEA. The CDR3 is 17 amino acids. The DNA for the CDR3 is TGTGCCAGCAGCCCGGGACTAGCGGGGGGCCAGGACAATGAGCAGTTCTTC. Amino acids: CASSPGLAGGQDNEQFF.

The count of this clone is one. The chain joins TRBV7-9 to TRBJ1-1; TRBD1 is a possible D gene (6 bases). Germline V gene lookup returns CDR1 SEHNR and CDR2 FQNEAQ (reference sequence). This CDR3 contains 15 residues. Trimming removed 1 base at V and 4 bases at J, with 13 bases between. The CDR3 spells CASSLDRVSATEAFF. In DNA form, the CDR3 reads TGTGCCAGCAGCTTAGACAGGGTATCAGCCACTGAAGCTTTCTTT.

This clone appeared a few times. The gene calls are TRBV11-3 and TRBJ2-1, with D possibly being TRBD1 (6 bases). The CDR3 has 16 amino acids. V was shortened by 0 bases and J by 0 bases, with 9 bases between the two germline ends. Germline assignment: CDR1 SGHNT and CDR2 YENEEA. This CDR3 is CASSLEQGSSYNEQFF. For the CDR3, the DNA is TGTGCCAGCAGCTTAGAGCAGGGGAGCTCCTACAATGAGCAGTTCTTC.

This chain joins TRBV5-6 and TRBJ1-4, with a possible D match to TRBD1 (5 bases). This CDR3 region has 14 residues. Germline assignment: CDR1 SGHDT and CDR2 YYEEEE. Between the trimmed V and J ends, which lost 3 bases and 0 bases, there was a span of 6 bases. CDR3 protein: CASSSGSTNEKLFF. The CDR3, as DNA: TGTGCCAGCAGCTCAGGGTCAACTAATGAAAAACTGTTTTTT.

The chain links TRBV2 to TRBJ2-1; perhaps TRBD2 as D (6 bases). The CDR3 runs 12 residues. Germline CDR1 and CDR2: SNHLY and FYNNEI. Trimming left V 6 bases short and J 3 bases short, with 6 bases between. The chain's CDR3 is CASRGGYNEQFF. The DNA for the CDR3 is TGTGCCAGCAGGGGGGGCTACAATGAGCAGTTCTTC.

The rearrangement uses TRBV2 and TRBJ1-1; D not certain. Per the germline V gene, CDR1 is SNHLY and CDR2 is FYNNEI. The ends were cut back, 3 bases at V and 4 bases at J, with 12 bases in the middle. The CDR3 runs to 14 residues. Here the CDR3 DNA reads TGTGCCAGCAGTGATGCAGGATTGTTCACTGAAGCTTTCTTT. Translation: CASSDAGLFTEAFF.

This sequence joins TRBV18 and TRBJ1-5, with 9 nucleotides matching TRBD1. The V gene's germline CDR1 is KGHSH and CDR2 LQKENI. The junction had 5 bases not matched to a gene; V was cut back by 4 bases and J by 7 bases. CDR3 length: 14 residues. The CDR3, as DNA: TGTGCCAGCTCACTGGGGACAGGGAACCAGCCCCAGCATTTT. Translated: CASSLGTGNQPQHF.

The CDR3 DNA sequence: TGTGCCAGCAGTTACCCAGGGGGCCCTGGCTACACCTTC. This codes for CASSYPGGPGYTF. The rearrangement joins TRBV6-5 to TRBJ1-2; 8 bases map to TRBD1. This CDR3 is built from 13 residues. Germline lookup yields CDR1 MNHEY and CDR2 SVGAGI. V trimming: 2 bases; J trimming: 7 bases; junction bases outside the gene matches: 3.